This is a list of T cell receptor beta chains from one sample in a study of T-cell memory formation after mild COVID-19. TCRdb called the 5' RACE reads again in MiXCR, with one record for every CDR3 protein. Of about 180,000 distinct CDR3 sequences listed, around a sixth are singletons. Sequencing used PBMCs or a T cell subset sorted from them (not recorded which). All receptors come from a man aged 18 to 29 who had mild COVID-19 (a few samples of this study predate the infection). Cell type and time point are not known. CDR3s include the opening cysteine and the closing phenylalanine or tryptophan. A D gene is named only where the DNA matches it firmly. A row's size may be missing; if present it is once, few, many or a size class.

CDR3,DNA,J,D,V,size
CASSEREWARGAFF,TGTGCCAGCAGTGAGAGGGAGTGGGCTAGAGGGGCTTTCTTT,TRBJ1-1,-,TRBV12-3/TRBV12-4,-
CASRLNREESEKLFF,TGTGCCAGCAGACTCAACAGGGAAGAGAGTGAAAAACTGTTTTTT,TRBJ1-4,-,TRBV6-5,few
CASSKFRGPSTDTQYF,TGCGCCAGCAGCAAGTTCCGGGGACCTAGCACAGATACGCAGTATTTT,TRBJ2-3,-,TRBV10-1,-
CASSQQGQTDTQYF,TGTGCCAGCAGCCAACAGGGCCAAACAGATACGCAGTATTTT,TRBJ2-3,-,TRBV7-2,few
CASSYEHANTEAFF,TGTGCCAGCAGCTATGAGCACGCGAACACTGAAGCTTTCTTT,TRBJ1-1,-,TRBV6-2/TRBV6-3,-
CASSQKRNSPLHF,TGCGCCAGCAGTCAAAAGCGGAATTCACCCCTCCACTTT,TRBJ1-6,-,TRBV5-1,few
CASSPMINQPQHF,TGTGCCAGCAGCCCCATGATTAATCAGCCCCAGCATTTT,TRBJ1-5,-,TRBV7-9,-
CASSGETRLDEKLFF,TGTGCCAGTAGTGGAGAAACAAGGCTGGATGAAAAACTGTTTTTT,TRBJ1-4,-,TRBV19,few
CASSVGVLAGASDTQYF,TGTGCCAGCAGCGTAGGCGTCCTAGCGGGGGCCTCAGATACGCAGTATTTT,TRBJ2-3,TRBD2,TRBV9,-
CASSAGDYEQYF,TGCGCCAGCAGTGCGGGGGACTACGAGCAGTACTTC,TRBJ2-7,TRBD2,TRBV5-1,few
CASSPQGPNEQFF,TGTGCCAGCAGTCCCCAGGGACCCAATGAGCAGTTCTTC,TRBJ2-1,-,TRBV12-3/TRBV12-4,few
CASSFGTGDNQPQHF,TGCGCCAGCAGCTTCGGGACAGGGGACAATCAGCCCCAGCATTTT,TRBJ1-5,TRBD1,TRBV5-1,few
CATSKGASGVDEQFF,TGTGCCACCAGCAAGGGGGCTAGCGGGGTGGATGAGCAGTTCTTC,TRBJ2-1,TRBD2,TRBV15,few
CASSEGAYTQYF,TGTGCCAGCAGTGAAGGAGCGTATACGCAGTATTTT,TRBJ2-3,-,TRBV2,few
CASSYSARQGTDTQYF,TGTGCCAGCAGTTACTCGGCTAGACAGGGCACAGATACGCAGTATTTT,TRBJ2-3,-,TRBV6-6,-
CAIARGGRKETQYF,TGTGCCATCGCTCGGGGGGGACGTAAGGAGACCCAGTACTTC,TRBJ2-5,TRBD2,TRBV10-3,-
CASSPGVGRGGDEQYF,TGTGCCAGCTCACCAGGTGTCGGAAGGGGGGGAGACGAGCAGTACTTC,TRBJ2-7,-,TRBV18,many
CASNSEGIGLPTEAFF,TGTGCCAGTAACTCAGAGGGGATCGGGCTACCCACTGAAGCTTTCTTT,TRBJ1-1,-,TRBV19,few
CASSRLSREQFF,TGTGCCAGCAGCCGATTAAGTAGGGAGCAGTTCTTC,TRBJ2-1,-,TRBV7-2,few
CASSLNLRGSSGANVLTF,TGTGCCAGCAGCTTAAATCTTCGAGGAAGCTCTGGGGCCAACGTCCTGACTTTC,TRBJ2-6,-,TRBV7-2,-
CASSWLGPGELFF,TGTGCCAGCAGCTGGCTAGGTCCCGGGGAGCTGTTTTTT,TRBJ2-2,-,TRBV7-2,few
CASSLNILGEQYF,TGTGCCAGCAGCTTAAACATTCTAGGGGAGCAGTACTTC,TRBJ2-7,-,TRBV7-3,-
CASSLALAGENIQYF,TGTGCCAGCAGCTTAGCCCTGGCGGGGGAAAACATTCAGTACTTC,TRBJ2-4,TRBD2,TRBV11-2,few
CATSESDRDYGYTF,TGTGCCACCAGTGAATCGGACAGGGACTATGGCTACACCTTC,TRBJ1-2,TRBD1,TRBV24-1,few
CASSLSLFRGVTGELFF,TGTGCCAGCAGTTTATCCCTTTTTCGAGGGGTGACCGGGGAGCTGTTTTTT,TRBJ2-2,-,TRBV27,few
CASSLGAQWAQYF,TGCGCCAGCAGCTTGGGAGCCCAGTGGGCCCAGTACTTC,TRBJ2-5,-,TRBV5-1,-
CSVAQASWDPTDTQYF,TGCAGCGTCGCCCAGGCAAGTTGGGACCCCACGGATACGCAGTATTTT,TRBJ2-3,-,TRBV29-1,-
CASSLRQGATDTQYF,TGTGCCAGCAGTCTCCGACAGGGGGCAACAGATACGCAGTATTTT,TRBJ2-3,TRBD1,TRBV12-3/TRBV12-4,few
CASRLGGLASYEQYF,TGTGCCAGCAGACTTGGGGGCCTAGCGAGCTACGAGCAGTACTTC,TRBJ2-7,-,TRBV2,-
CASSYGWGNREKLFF,TGTGCCAGCAGTTATGGATGGGGAAATAGGGAAAAACTGTTTTTT,TRBJ1-4,-,TRBV6-5,few
CATSRSGRGTDTQYF,TGTGCCACCAGCAGGAGCGGGAGGGGCACAGATACGCAGTATTTT,TRBJ2-3,TRBD2,TRBV15,-
CASSLAGGQNYGYTF,TGTGCCAGCAGCTTAGCCGGGGGGCAGAACTATGGCTACACCTTC,TRBJ1-2,-,TRBV11-2,-
CASSPDRSKNIQYF,TGTGCCAGCTCACCGGACAGATCCAAAAACATTCAGTACTTC,TRBJ2-4,-,TRBV18,many
CAIRAGAPAYGYTF,TGTGCCATCAGGGCCGGGGCCCCTGCGTATGGCTACACCTTC,TRBJ1-2,-,TRBV10-3,-
CASSQDPAGNYGYTF,TGCGCCAGCAGCCAAGATCCGGCGGGGAACTATGGCTACACCTTC,TRBJ1-2,-,TRBV4-1,few